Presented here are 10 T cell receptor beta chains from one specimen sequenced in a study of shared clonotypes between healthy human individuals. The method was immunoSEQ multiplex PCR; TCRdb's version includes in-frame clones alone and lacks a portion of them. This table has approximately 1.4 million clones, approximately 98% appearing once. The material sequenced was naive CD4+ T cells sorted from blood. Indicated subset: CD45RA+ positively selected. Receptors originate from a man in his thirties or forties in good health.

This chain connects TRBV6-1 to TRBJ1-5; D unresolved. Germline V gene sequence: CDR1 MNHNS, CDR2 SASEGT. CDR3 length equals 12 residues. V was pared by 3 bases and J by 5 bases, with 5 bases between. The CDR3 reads CASSERDQPQHF. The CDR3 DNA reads TGTGCCAGCAGTGAGCGGGATCAGCCCCAGCATTTT.

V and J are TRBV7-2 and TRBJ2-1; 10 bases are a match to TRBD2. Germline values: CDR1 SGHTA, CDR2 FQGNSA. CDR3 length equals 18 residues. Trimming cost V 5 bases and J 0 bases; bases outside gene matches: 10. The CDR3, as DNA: TGTGCCAGCAGCCGCCATCACACTAGCGGGATCTCCTACAATGAGCAGTTCTTC. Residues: CASSRHHTSGISYNEQFF.

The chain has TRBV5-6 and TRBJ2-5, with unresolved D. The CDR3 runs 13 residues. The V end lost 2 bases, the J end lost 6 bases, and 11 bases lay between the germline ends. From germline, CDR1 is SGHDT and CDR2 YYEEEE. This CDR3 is CASSFGDTKTQYF. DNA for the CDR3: TGTGCCAGCAGCTTCGGCGACACGAAGACCCAGTACTTC. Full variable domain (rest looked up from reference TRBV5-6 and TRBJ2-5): DAGVTQSPTHLIKTRGQQVTLRCSPKSGHDTVSWYQQALGQGPQFIFQYYEEEERQRGNFPDRFSGHQFPNYSSELNVNALLLGDSALYLCASSFGDTKTQYFGPGTRLLVL.

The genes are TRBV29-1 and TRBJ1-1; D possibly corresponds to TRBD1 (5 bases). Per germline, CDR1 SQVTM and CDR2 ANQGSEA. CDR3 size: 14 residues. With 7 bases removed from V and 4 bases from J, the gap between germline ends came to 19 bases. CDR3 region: CSATLTGGFTEAFF. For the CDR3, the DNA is TGCAGCGCCACCCTTACGGGGGGTTTCACTGAAGCTTTCTTT.

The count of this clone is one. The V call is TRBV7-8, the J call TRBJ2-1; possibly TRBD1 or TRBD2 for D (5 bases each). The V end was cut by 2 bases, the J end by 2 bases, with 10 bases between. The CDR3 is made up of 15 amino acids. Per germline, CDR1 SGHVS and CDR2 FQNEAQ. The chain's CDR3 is CASSLREGPYNEQFF. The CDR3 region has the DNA TGTGCCAGCAGCTTACGTGAGGGACCCTACAATGAGCAGTTCTTC.

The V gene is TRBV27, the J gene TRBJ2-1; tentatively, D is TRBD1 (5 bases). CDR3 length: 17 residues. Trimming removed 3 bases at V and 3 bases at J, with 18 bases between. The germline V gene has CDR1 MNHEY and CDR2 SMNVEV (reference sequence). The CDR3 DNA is TGTGCCAGCAGTTTGGGGCTTTATCCCTACTACTACAATGAGCAGTTCTTC. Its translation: CASSLGLYPYYYNEQFF.

The CDR3 DNA sequence: TGTGCCAGCAGTTCCTTAATTCAGGGATTAGAGACCCAGTACTTC. This encodes CASSSLIQGLETQYF. The J gene is TRBJ2-5, the V gene TRBV28; a possible D gene is TRBD1 (5 bases). The germline gives CDR1 MDHEN, CDR2 SYDVKM. The CDR3 runs to 15 residues. Trimming took off 4 bases at V and 4 bases at J, with 16 bases between the two ends.

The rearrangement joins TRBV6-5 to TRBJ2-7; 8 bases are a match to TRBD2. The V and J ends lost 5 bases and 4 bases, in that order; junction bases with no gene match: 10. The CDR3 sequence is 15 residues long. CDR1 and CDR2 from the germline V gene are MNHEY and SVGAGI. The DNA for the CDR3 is TGTGCCAGCAGTAACGGGCCAAGCGGGGGTTACGAGCAGTACTTC. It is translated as CASSNGPSGGYEQYF.

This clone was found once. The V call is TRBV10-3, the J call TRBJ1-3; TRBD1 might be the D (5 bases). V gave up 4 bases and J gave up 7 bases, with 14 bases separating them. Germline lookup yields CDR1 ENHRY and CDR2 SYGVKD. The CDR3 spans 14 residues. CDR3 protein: CAISAGQGGNTIYF. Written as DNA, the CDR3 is TGTGCCATCAGTGCGGGGCAGGGAGGGAACACCATATATTTT.

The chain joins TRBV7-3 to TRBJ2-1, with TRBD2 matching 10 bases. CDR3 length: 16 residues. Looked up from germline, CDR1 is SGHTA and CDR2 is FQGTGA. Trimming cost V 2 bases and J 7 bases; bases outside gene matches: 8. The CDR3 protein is CASSLVAGGGMNEQFF. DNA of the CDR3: TGTGCCAGCAGCTTAGTAGCGGGAGGAGGAATGAATGAGCAGTTCTTC.